These 14 T cell receptor beta chains came from one sample sequenced in a study of regulatory and conventional T cells in RAG deficiency (dated by TCRdb to the late 2010s). The method behind the library was the immunoSEQ multiplex PCR assay. Not all clones reach the TCRdb copy of this immuneACCESS table, which keeps in-frame sequences only. Checked studies attribute under half of the gap to unresolved V genes and leave the rest unexplained. This sample is represented by 20,000 to 25,000 clones; around 95% of them were singletons. The ten largest clones take up about 1.2% of the sample. Before genomic DNA was extracted, conventional CD4+ T cells were isolated from blood as CD25-low CD127-high cells. Another study also made use of these data, one on regulatory T cells. As that second study puts it: The multiplex PCR used 52 forward TRBV primers and 13 reverse TRBJ primers, with assay-based and computational corrections for amplification bias.

Input material: CD25- CD4+ T cells sorted from blood. The receptor set was obtained from a human donor in good health.

The chain joins TRBV18 to TRBJ1-5; 7 bases are shared with TRBD1. V trimming: 6 bases; J trimming: 7 bases; junction bases outside the gene matches: 9. CDR1 is KGHSH and CDR2 is LQKENI in the germline V gene. The CDR3 length is 14 residues. In nucleotides, the CDR3 is TGTGCCAGCTCCCAGGGGGTCGAAATACAGCCCCAGCATTTT. It specifies CASSQGVEIQPQHF.

The chain recombines TRBV18 with TRBJ1-1, with 8 bases that match TRBD1. Germline values: CDR1 KGHSH, CDR2 LQKENI. There are 15 residues in the CDR3. With 3 bases clipped from V and 3 bases from J, the junction kept 6 bases outside the gene matches. The CDR3 DNA reads as TGTGCCAGCTCACCTCAGACAGGGGCGGACACTGAAGCTTTCTTT. This encodes CASSPQTGADTEAFF.

This chain uses TRBV14 with TRBJ2-7, with no clear D. The germline V and J ends were trimmed by 1 base and 5 bases, with 9 bases remaining between them. The CDR3 covers 13 residues. Germline loops: CDR1 SGHDN, CDR2 FVKESK. The CDR3 region is CASSQGAPNEQYF. Here the CDR3 DNA reads TGTGCCAGCAGCCAAGGCGCCCCAAACGAGCAGTACTTC.

The chain carries TRBV27 and TRBJ2-3; D ambiguous. The CDR3 is 13 amino acids. V lost 3 bases and J lost 7, with 11 bases in between. Germline V CDR1 and CDR2: MNHEY, SMNVEV (reference sequence). This CDR3 is CASSFARENTQYF. The CDR3 DNA is TGTGCCAGCAGTTTTGCCCGCGAGAATACGCAGTATTTT.

Only one count was recorded for this clone. This chain joins TRBV30 and TRBJ2-7; no definite D call. Trimming shortened V by 3 bases and J by 6 bases, and 15 bases separated the two germline ends. This CDR3 is 13 amino acids long. From germline, CDR1 is GTSNPN and CDR2 SVGIG (reference sequence). In DNA, the CDR3 is TGTGCCTGGAGCAACAGACCATTGGCCGAGCAGTACTTC. This gives the protein CAWSNRPLAEQYF.

Notes on this clone: The junction departs from the called germline gene at one end, perhaps through a read error. The chain joins TRBV2 to TRBJ1-4; D is possibly TRBD1 (6 bases). CDR1 is SNHLY and CDR2 is FYNNEI in the germline V gene. The CDR3 has 11 amino acids. CDR3 in DNA: TGTGCCAGCAGCCTCATGACAGGATTGATTTTT. Amino acid sequence: CASSLMTGLIF.

The DNA of the CDR3 is TGTGCCAGCAGTTTACCGGACAGAATCTTACTCAATAATTCACCCCTCCACTTT. Translation: CASSLPDRILLNNSPLHF. J is TRBJ1-6 and V is TRBV28, with D perhaps TRBD1 (6 bases). CDR3 length: 18 residues. V was pared by 2 bases and J by 5 bases, with 19 bases between. Per the germline V gene, CDR1 is MDHEN and CDR2 is SYDVKM.

The V call is TRBV5-1, the J call TRBJ2-1; D is possibly TRBD2 (6 bases). This CDR3 has 15 amino acids. Trimming left V 5 bases short and J 2 bases short, with 14 bases between. The germline CDR1 and CDR2 sequences are SGHRS and YFSETQ. CDR3 bases: TGCGCCAGCAGTACCGGGACTCCGACCTACAATGAGCAGTTCTTC. It codes for CASSTGTPTYNEQFF.

This chain joins TRBV5-4 and TRBJ1-1; the D gene is possibly TRBD1 (5 bases). The CDR3 totals 15 residues. CDR1 and CDR2 from the germline V gene are SGHNT and YYREEE (reference sequence). Trimming removed 3 bases from V and 5 bases from J, with 17 bases in between. For the CDR3, the DNA is TGTGCCAGCAGCTCGGCCTGGGGCCCTAGAACTGAAGCTTTCTTT. It yields the protein CASSSAWGPRTEAFF.

V and J are TRBV14 and TRBJ2-7; D is unresolved. Germline V gene data show CDR1 as SGHDN and CDR2 as FVKESK. Trimming took off 1 base at V and 0 bases at J, with 19 bases between the two ends. The CDR3 sequence is 18 residues long. CDR3 region: CASSQGIYVLNGSYEQYF. For the CDR3, the DNA is TGTGCCAGCAGCCAAGGAATATACGTTCTAAACGGCTCCTACGAGCAGTACTTC.

The chain is built from TRBV28 and TRBJ2-7, with TRBD2 as a possible D gene (6 bases). Between the trimmed V and J ends, which lost 3 bases and 3 bases, there was a span of 27 bases. Germline V gene lookup returns CDR1 MDHEN and CDR2 SYDVKM. This CDR3 contains 19 residues. CDR3 sequence reads: CASSFSLTLSGTSLYEQYF. The CDR3 DNA reads as TGTGCCAGCAGTTTTTCTTTAACCTTATCAGGGACTTCTCTCTACGAGCAGTACTTC.

The chain links TRBV5-1 to TRBJ2-3, with 11 bases aligning to TRBD1. The germline V gene has CDR1 SGHRS and CDR2 YFSETQ. This CDR3 spans 17 amino acids. Trimming removed 4 bases from V and 0 bases from J; junction bases left unmatched: 7. CDR3 coding DNA: TGCGCCAGCAGCCCAGGGACAGGGGGGACTAGCACAGATACGCAGTATTTT. It yields the protein CASSPGTGGTSTDTQYF.

The chain combines TRBV2 with TRBJ1-6, with TRBD1 identical over 10 bases. This CDR3 contains 14 residues. The V segment lost 6 bases and the J segment 7 bases; nucleotides outside the gene matches: 3. From germline, CDR1 is SNHLY and CDR2 FYNNEI. The CDR3, as DNA: TGTGCCAGCAGCCCGGACAGGGGGAATTCACCCCTCCACTTT. As protein: CASSPDRGNSPLHF.

V gene TRBV5-1 combines with J gene TRBJ2-5; tentatively, D is TRBD2 (5 bases). Germline V gives CDR1 SGHRS, CDR2 YFSETQ. The CDR3 is 15 residues long. Trimming removed 4 bases at V and 4 bases at J, with 17 bases between. CDR3 DNA: TGCGCCAGCAGCAACTCCGGGGTTCGGGGAGAGACCCAGTACTTC. Translation: CASSNSGVRGETQYF.